Presented here are 8 T cell receptor beta chains from one specimen sequenced in a study of blood T cell repertoires in COVID-19. The repertoire was sequenced with immunoSEQ multiplex PCR; TCRdb's copy has only in-frame clones and lacks some. The repertoire includes fewer than 250,000 clones, roughly 80% of them detected once, and around 6.8% sits in the top ten. The sample was peripheral blood. These receptors were taken from a woman between 45 and 65 years old with acute or convalescent COVID-19.

The rearrangement links TRBV6-2 or TRBV6-3 to TRBJ1-5, with no clear D. V was trimmed by 2 bases and J by 2 bases, leaving 4 bases between them. Looked up from germline, CDR1 is MNHEY and CDR2 is SVGEGT. This CDR3 has 13 residues. CDR3 bases: TGTGCCAGCAGTTACCCGGGCAATCAGCCCCAGCATTTT. This sequence encodes CASSYPGNQPQHF.

The chain couples TRBV9 to TRBJ2-5; D is perhaps TRBD2 (6 bases). Trimming removed 3 bases from V and 5 bases from J, with 17 bases in between. Germline V gene lookup returns CDR1 SGDLS and CDR2 YYNGEE. The CDR3 has 15 amino acids. Here the CDR3 reads CASSAGLLAGETQYF. In nucleotides, the CDR3 is TGTGCCAGCAGCGCCGGACTGCTCGCGGGGGAGACCCAGTACTTC.

The rearrangement joins TRBV27 to TRBJ1-1; no firm D call. The CDR3 is made up of 14 amino acids. The germline V and J ends were trimmed by 7 bases and 0 bases, with 12 bases remaining between them. The germline V gene has CDR1 MNHEY and CDR2 SMNVEV (reference sequence). The chain's CDR3 is CASIRTALNTEAFF. The DNA of the CDR3 is TGTGCCAGCATTCGAACAGCCCTGAACACTGAAGCTTTCTTT.

The chain employs TRBV5-1 and TRBJ1-4; no clear D gene. Germline CDR1 is SGHRS and CDR2 is YFSETQ. Deletions cut 2 bases from V and 0 bases from J, with 5 bases between. This CDR3 region has 14 residues. CDR3 sequence (DNA): TGCGCCAGCAGCTTCGGGGCAACTAATGAAAAACTGTTTTTT. The encoded protein is CASSFGATNEKLFF.

The rearrangement links TRBV18 to TRBJ1-6, with 7 bases matching TRBD1. Germline V gene lookup returns CDR1 KGHSH and CDR2 LQKENI. This CDR3 has 15 residues. Unmatched junction bases numbered 5, after V lost 2 bases and J lost 7 bases. The CDR3: CASSPGQADNSPLHF. In DNA form, the CDR3 reads TGTGCCAGCTCACCAGGACAGGCGGACAATTCACCCCTCCACTTT.

The V gene is TRBV2, the J gene TRBJ2-3, with TRBD2 identical over 9 bases. This CDR3 comprises 13 residues. Germline V gene sequence: CDR1 SNHLY, CDR2 FYNNEI. The J segment lost 5 bases and the V segment lost 7 bases, leaving 4 bases of the junction unmatched. The CDR3 DNA is TGTGCCAGCATAGCACTAGCGGGAGATACGCAGTATTTT. Encoded protein: CASIALAGDTQYF. Looking up the rest from reference TRBV2 and TRBJ2-3 gives the full variable domain: EPEVTQTPSHQVTQMGQEVILRCVPISNHLYFYWYRQILGQKVEFLVSFYNNEISEKSEIFDDQFSVERPDGSNFTLKIRSTKLEDSAMYFCASIALAGDTQYFGPGTRLTVL.

The chain has TRBV9 and TRBJ1-3, with TRBD1 as a possible D gene (5 bases). This CDR3 region has 17 residues. Trimming stripped 0 bases from V and 2 bases from J, with 15 bases between. Looked up from germline, CDR1 is SGDLS and CDR2 is YYNGEE. DNA of the CDR3: TGTGCCAGCAGCGTAGATCCGGGTTCAGGGACTGGAAACACCATATATTTT. Translated: CASSVDPGSGTGNTIYF.

The CDR3 reads CASSPSQGPNYGYTF. DNA of the CDR3: TGTGCCAGCAGCCCGTCCCAGGGCCCCAACTATGGCTACACCTTC. This chain links TRBV7-9 with TRBJ1-2, with D maybe TRBD1 (5 bases). Germline V gene lookup returns CDR1 SEHNR and CDR2 FQNEAQ (reference sequence). V dropped 5 bases and J dropped 2 bases, with 15 bases sitting between them. This CDR3 region has 15 residues.